This T cell receptor beta chain is drawn from a study of blood T cell repertoires in COVID-19 (dated by TCRdb to 2019 to 2021). A note on the overall study: For ImmuneRACE Cohort 3, a participant was defined as recovered based on two consecutive negative NP/OP PCR tests, clearance by a healthcare professional, or resolution of symptoms. Samples covering the acute and convalescent phases of COVID-19 were provided by collaborators in the United States, Italy and Spain. The material from the prospective study consisted of cDNA or gDNA derived from T cells, B-cell-depleted T cells, or PBMCs. Subjects who had been exposed to COVID-19, were actively infected with it, or had recovered from it provided the deeply sampled blood TCRbeta repertoires that made up the dataset. A freely available public database, intended as a resource for researchers studying the immune response to SARS-CoV-2, is where the repertoires were released. The samples were drawn from two sources: the first 160 participants of the ongoing ImmuneRACE study, and over 1,000 subjects contributed by 6 global collaborators. A de-identified subject ID, COVID-19 status, age in years and sex were almost always included in the sample metadata. Where HLA class I and class II types were available, the types were taken from metadata supplied by the sample provider, not from assay-based typing.

The CDR3 holds 13 amino acids from the cysteine to the phenylalanine. Solely the CDR3 DNA is kept, with 39 bases framed from the first base. The germline V gene gives CDR1 as SQVTM and CDR2 as ANQGSEA. From V the trimming removes 5 bases and from J it removes 7 bases, while the gene matches leave 7 bases of the junction unaccounted for. The immunoSEQ Assay, a bias-controlled multiplex PCR, was used to amplify TCRbeta CDR3 regions from genomic DNA. The study's own analysis went as follows. Within the assay, amplification of reference gene primers was used to estimate how many nucleated cells each sample contained. Sequence reads were collapsed and filtered to measure the absolute abundance of every unique TCRbeta CDR3 rearrangement. Productive Simpson clonality was computed per sample as the square root of Simpson's diversity index over productive rearrangements. TCRdb stores this immuneACCESS table with in-frame sequences only. Part of the clones is absent; in the studies checked, under half of the shortfall reflects unresolved V genes, and no reason is known for the rest. That table is the source of V, J and clone size, and D and trimming were worked out from the DNA. The sample table holds 400,000 or so clones, of which around 87% were seen once. About 1.9% of the sample comes from the top ten.

What the research found in general, with its limitations: Clinical and demographic metadata were provided uncurated, with the amount varying by source and participant.

This clone was found a few times. The antigen it binds to is not known. It has no much larger one-base neighbor in the sample; base qualities were not kept. Enrolling through a virtual design, the prospective study's participants ranged in age from about 18 to 89 years and lived across 24 United States geographic areas. In the prospective study, cohorts were assigned on the basis of participant-reported clinical history obtained from a screening survey and a study questionnaire. Mobile phlebotomists in the prospective study collected whole blood, serum and a nasopharyngeal or oropharyngeal swab from every participant. Over a roughly 2-month period, participants in the prospective study had the option of providing additional blood draws and questionnaires. Before DNA extraction, prospective study blood samples were shipped either frozen or at room temperature.

The sequenced sample was PBMCs or T cells enriched from blood (not recorded which). Recombination linked TRBV29-1 to TRBJ1-5, with 8 middle bases fitting TRBD1. The TCR was taken from a man between 40 and 49 years old in a cohort exposed to, infected with or recovered from COVID-19 (not recorded which). The CDR3 in this case is CSVRTGNDQPQHF. The nucleotide sequence reads TGCAGCGTTAGGACAGGGAACGACCAGCCCCAGCATTTT.